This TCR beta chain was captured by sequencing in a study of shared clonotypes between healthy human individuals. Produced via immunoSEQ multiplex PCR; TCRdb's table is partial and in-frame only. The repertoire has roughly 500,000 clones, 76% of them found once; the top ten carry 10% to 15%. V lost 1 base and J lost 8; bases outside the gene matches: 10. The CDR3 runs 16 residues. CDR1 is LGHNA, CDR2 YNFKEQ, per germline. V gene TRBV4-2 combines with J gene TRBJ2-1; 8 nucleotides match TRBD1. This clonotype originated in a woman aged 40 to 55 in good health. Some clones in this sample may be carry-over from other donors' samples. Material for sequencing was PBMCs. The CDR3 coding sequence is TGTGCCAGCAGCCAAGTATTGACAGGGGACACGGATGAGCAGTTCTTC. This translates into CASSQVLTGDTDEQFF.